The 21 T cell receptor beta chains below all came from one sample that was sequenced in a study of T cell responses to AZD1222 COVID-19 vaccine. Sequenced by immunoSEQ multiplex PCR; TCRdb stores in-frame clones only, minus some. The sample shows 90,000 to 100,000 clones, approximately 90% of them seen only once. The sample here was peripheral blood, taken 28 days after the second AZD1222 dose. These receptors came from an adult who received the AZD1222 COVID-19 vaccine.

This chain's CDR3 is CASSGQGLDMLGLAGPNEQFF. For the CDR3, the DNA is TGTGCCAGCAGCGGGCAAGGCTTAGATATGTTGGGACTAGCGGGACCCAATGAGCAGTTCTTC. The V call is TRBV7-3, the J call TRBJ2-1, with 13 bases identical to TRBD2. V gave up 5 bases and J gave up 6 bases; unmatched junction bases: 22. From germline, CDR1 is SGHTA and CDR2 FQGTGA. This CDR3 comprises 21 residues.

The V gene is TRBV4-1, the J gene TRBJ1-2; the match to TRBD1 covers 8 bases. Germline V gives CDR1 MGHRA, CDR2 YSYEKL. This CDR3 region has 15 residues. The V and J ends lost 4 bases and 0 bases, in that order; junction bases with no gene match: 4. CDR3 protein: CASSPWTGSNYGYTF. The DNA for the CDR3 is TGCGCCAGCAGCCCTTGGACAGGGTCTAACTATGGCTACACCTTC.

J is TRBJ2-4 and V is TRBV7-9; D is undetermined. This CDR3 contains 13 residues. The V gene's germline CDR1 is SEHNR and CDR2 FQNEAQ (reference sequence). Trimming cost V 0 bases and J 6 bases, with 6 bases left between them. CDR3 DNA: TGTGCCAGCAGCTTAGCGGGCAGAAACATTCAGTACTTC. Translated: CASSLAGRNIQYF. The full variable domain, rest sourced from reference TRBV7-9 and TRBJ2-4, is DTGVSQNPRHKITKRGQNVTFRCDPISEHNRLYWYRQTLGQGPEFLTYFQNEAQLEKSRLLSDRFSAERPKGSFSTLEIQRTEQGDSAMYLCASSLAGRNIQYFGAGTRLSVL.

DNA for the CDR3: TGTGCCAGCAGCTTTCTACCAGGACTAGCGGGTTTCCGCTCCTACAATGAGCAGTTCTTC. This translates into CASSFLPGLAGFRSYNEQFF. The rearrangement joins TRBV3-1 (or the pseudogene TRBV3-2) to TRBJ2-1, with TRBD2 matching over 11 bases. Looked up from germline, CDR1 is LGHDT and CDR2 is YNNKEL (reference sequence). Unmatched junction bases numbered 15, after V lost 5 bases and J lost 0 bases. The CDR3 length is 20 residues.

The CDR3 sequence: CSAREWTEAFF. The CDR3 nucleotides are TGCAGTGCTAGAGAATGGACTGAAGCTTTCTTT. The chain carries TRBV20-1 and TRBJ1-1; D is ambiguous. Germline V lookup: CDR1 DFQATT, CDR2 SNEGSKA (reference sequence). V shed 0 bases and J shed 5 bases, with 4 bases lying between them. The CDR3 is made up of 11 amino acids.

The chain uses TRBV7-2 and TRBJ2-7; 8 bases match TRBD1. The CDR3 extends over 19 amino acids. J lost 0 bases, V lost 2 bases, and 15 bases had no gene match. Germline lookup yields CDR1 SGHTA and CDR2 FQGNSA. The CDR3 region has the DNA TGTGCCAGCAGCTTAATTTCGGTCTTGGCGGACAGGGACTCCTACGAGCAGTACTTC. Translated: CASSLISVLADRDSYEQYF. The full variable domain, its missing parts supplied by reference TRBV7-2 and TRBJ2-7, is GAGVSQSPSNKVTEKGKDVELRCDPISGHTALYWYRQSLGQGLEFLIYFQGNSAPDKSGLPSDRFSAERTGGSVSTLTIQRTQQEDSAVYLCASSLISVLADRDSYEQYFGPGTRLTVT.

CDR3 loop: CSASADRGSSPLHF. DNA for the CDR3: TGCAGTGCTAGTGCAGACAGGGGGAGTTCACCCCTCCACTTT. This rearrangement joins TRBV20-1 to TRBJ1-6; TRBD1 matches at 9 bases. Germline CDR1 is DFQATT and CDR2 is SNEGSKA (reference sequence). Trimming removed 3 bases from V and 9 bases from J; junction bases left unmatched: 6. CDR3 length: 14 residues.

V gene TRBV7-2 combines with J gene TRBJ1-1; no reliable D call. The V gene's germline CDR1 is SGHTA and CDR2 FQGNSA. The V and J ends lost 0 bases and 1 base respectively, with 9 bases between them. The CDR3 runs 15 residues. For the CDR3, the DNA is TGTGCCAGCAGCTTAGCCGCTGGGGAGAACACTGAAGCTTTCTTT. Translating gives CASSLAAGENTEAFF.

This chain uses TRBV2 with TRBJ2-1; TRBD2 might be the D (6 bases). V shed 2 bases and J shed 3 bases, with 14 bases lying between them. This CDR3 region has 16 residues. Germline V lookup: CDR1 SNHLY, CDR2 FYNNEI. The CDR3 reads CASSEMEGSNYNEQFF. CDR3 sequence (DNA): TGTGCCAGCAGTGAAATGGAGGGCTCTAACTACAATGAGCAGTTCTTC.

The chain has TRBV9 and TRBJ2-7; 9 nucleotides match TRBD1. The germline V gene has CDR1 SGDLS and CDR2 YYNGEE. This CDR3 is 16 amino acids long. J was trimmed by 3 bases and V by 4 bases; bases with no gene match: 11. CDR3: CASSPRTGEDGYEQYF. In nucleotides, the CDR3 is TGTGCCAGCAGCCCCCGGACAGGGGAAGATGGCTACGAGCAGTACTTC. The whole variable domain, filled in from reference TRBV9 and TRBJ2-7, reads DSGVTQTPKHLITATGQRVTLRCSPRSGDLSVYWYQQSLDQGLQFLIQYYNGEERAKGNILERFSAQQFPDLHSELNLSSLELGDSALYFCASSPRTGEDGYEQYFGPGTRLTVT.

This sequence joins TRBV27 and TRBJ1-1; a weak D match, TRBD1 (5 bases). Germline lookup yields CDR1 MNHEY and CDR2 SMNVEV (reference sequence). Trimming pared 1 base from V and 5 bases from J, leaving 11 bases between. This CDR3 comprises 14 residues. The CDR3, as DNA: TGTGCCAGCAGTTTATTCTCAGGGTTAACTGAAGCTTTCTTT. This gives the protein CASSLFSGLTEAFF.

The chain carries TRBV11-2 and TRBJ2-1, with 7 positions matching TRBD2. Germline values: CDR1 SGHAT, CDR2 FQNNGV. The CDR3 covers 12 residues. V was clipped by 3 bases and J by 9 bases; unmatched bases: 2. DNA of the CDR3: TGTGCCAGCAGCTTCGGGGAGGGTGAGCAGTTCTTC. This codes for CASSFGEGEQFF.

The table lists this clone with a count of one. The CDR3 protein is CATSDFRGTGELFF. The CDR3 region has the DNA TGTGCCACCAGTGATTTCAGGGGCACCGGGGAGCTGTTTTTT. The chain employs TRBV24-1 and TRBJ2-2; the D gene is possibly TRBD1 (6 bases). The CDR3 covers 14 residues. Trimming cost V 1 base and J 4 bases, with 6 bases left between them. Germline V gives CDR1 KGHDR, CDR2 SFDVKD.

This chain connects TRBV5-4 to TRBJ2-1; D is ambiguous. Deletions cut 5 bases from V and 8 bases from J, with 8 bases between. Germline V gene lookup returns CDR1 SGHNT and CDR2 YYREEE (reference sequence). The CDR3 covers 11 residues. In DNA, the CDR3 is TGTGCCAGCAGTCAGGATTATGAGCAGTTCTTC. Translation gives CASSQDYEQFF.

The gene calls are TRBV27 and TRBJ1-2, with TRBD1 identical over 8 bases. The CDR3 has 15 residues. The germline CDR1 and CDR2 sequences are MNHEY and SMNVEV (reference sequence). V gave up 0 bases and J gave up 6 bases; unmatched junction bases: 6. In nucleotides, the CDR3 is TGTGCCAGCAGTTTATCCCTGACAGGGGTCAATGGCTACACCTTC. The encoded protein is CASSLSLTGVNGYTF.

The chain links TRBV7-2 to TRBJ2-7; 8 bases match TRBD1. The junction had 2 bases not matched to a gene; V was cut back by 2 bases and J by 2 bases. This CDR3 comprises 14 residues. Germline CDR1 is SGHTA and CDR2 is FQGNSA. The CDR3 loop is CASSLRDRTYEQYF. The CDR3 DNA reads TGTGCCAGCAGCTTAAGGGACAGGACCTACGAGCAGTACTTC.

In its sample, this clone is medium-sized. V gene TRBV6-5 combines with J gene TRBJ2-1; unclear D gene. Germline V gene sequence: CDR1 MNHEY, CDR2 SVGAGI. The CDR3 loop spans 15 amino acids. V was trimmed by 0 bases and J by 1 base, leaving 7 bases between them. CDR3 sequence (DNA): TGTGCCAGCAGTTACTCAACCGTTTCCTACAATGAGCAGTTCTTC. The encoded protein is CASSYSTVSYNEQFF.

The V gene is TRBV28, the J gene TRBJ1-2, with D unresolved. Between the trimmed V and J ends, which lost 3 bases and 7 bases, there was a span of 15 bases. The CDR3 runs to 14 residues. Germline V CDR1 and CDR2: MDHEN, SYDVKM. DNA for the CDR3: TGTGCCAGCAGTTTCGCCCGGGGAGAAGGTGGCTACACCTTC. This gives the protein CASSFARGEGGYTF.

V and J are TRBV6-5 and TRBJ1-4; D call uncertain. CDR1 and CDR2 from the germline V gene are MNHEY and SVGAGI. V lost 6 bases and J lost 0, with 11 bases in between. This CDR3 comprises 15 residues. The CDR3 nucleotides are TGTGCCAGCAGCCCGAACTTTGCAACTAATGAAAAACTGTTTTTT. Amino acids: CASSPNFATNEKLFF.

This chain uses TRBV6-2 or TRBV6-3 with TRBJ1-2; TRBD1 matches 8 bases. Per germline, CDR1 MNHEY and CDR2 SVGEGT. V lost 2 bases to trimming and J lost 4 bases; unmatched junction nucleotides: 9. This CDR3 has 16 amino acids. The CDR3 region has the DNA TGTGCCAGCAGTTACCCTAGCAGGGGGCGCGGCTATGGCTACACCTTC. Protein: CASSYPSRGRGYGYTF.

V is TRBV5-1 and J is TRBJ2-1, with 7 bases lining up with TRBD1. V lost 4 bases to trimming and J lost 10 bases; unmatched junction nucleotides: 14. The germline CDR1 and CDR2 sequences are SGHRS and YFSETQ. This CDR3 region has 15 residues. CDR3 loop: CASSMTGSTGTEQFF. The CDR3, as DNA: TGCGCCAGCAGCATGACAGGGTCAACAGGAACCGAGCAGTTCTTC.